The 15 T cell receptor beta chains reported below all come from one sample, sequenced in a study of blood T cell repertoires in COVID-19. Method: immunoSEQ multiplex PCR; TCRdb's copy keeps in-frame clones and lacks some. The sample holds fewer than 80,000 clones, more than 75% seen once. Sequencing was done on a sample of peripheral blood. The receptors stem from a man between 60 and 75 years old with COVID-19, enrolled during active disease.

The chain is built from TRBV12-3 or TRBV12-4 and TRBJ2-2; D may be TRBD2 (5 bases). The CDR3 contains 11 residues. V was cut by 6 bases and J by 8 bases, with 7 bases left in between. CDR3 DNA: TGTGCCAGCAGGATAGCGGGGGAGCTGTTTTTT. It specifies CASRIAGELFF.

The chain couples TRBV11-3 to TRBJ2-3; possibly TRBD1 for D (6 bases). This CDR3 is 15 amino acids long. V gave up 5 bases and J gave up 2 bases, with 14 bases separating them. CDR1 is SGHNT, CDR2 YENEEA, per germline. CDR3 protein: CASSEGQGHTDTQYF. DNA for the CDR3: TGTGCCAGCAGCGAGGGACAAGGGCACACAGATACGCAGTATTTT. The full variable domain, in which reference TRBV11-3 and TRBJ2-3 provide the parts outside the CDR3, is EAGVVQSPRYKIIEKKQPVAFWCNPISGHNTLYWYLQNLGQGPELLIRYENEEAVDDSQLPKDRFSAERLKGVDSTLKIQPAELGDSAVYLCASSEGQGHTDTQYFGPGTRLTVL.

This chain connects TRBV7-9 to TRBJ1-1, with D hard to call. The CDR3 totals 12 residues. The germline CDR1 and CDR2 sequences are SEHNR and FQNEAQ (reference sequence). V lost 5 bases and J 8 bases, leaving 12 bases between the germline ends. CDR3 DNA: TGTGCCAGCAGCCAAGTCACATCGGAAGCTTTCTTT. As protein: CASSQVTSEAFF. Complete variable domain (other parts from reference TRBV7-9 and TRBJ1-1): DTGVSQNPRHKITKRGQNVTFRCDPISEHNRLYWYRQTLGQGPEFLTYFQNEAQLEKSRLLSDRFSAERPKGSFSTLEIQRTEQGDSAMYLCASSQVTSEAFFGQGTRLTVV.

V gene TRBV5-6 combines with J gene TRBJ2-2; the D gene is possibly TRBD2 (6 bases). Germline assignment: CDR1 SGHDT and CDR2 YYEEEE. This CDR3 is built from 17 residues. Trimming took 6 bases from V and 2 from J, leaving 20 bases between them. CDR3 loop: CASTHGGTTINTGELFF. The CDR3 nucleotides read TGTGCCAGCACCCATGGAGGGACGACCATAAACACCGGGGAGCTGTTTTTT.

This chain links TRBV29-1 with TRBJ2-5, with D possibly being TRBD1 (6 bases). This CDR3 has 13 amino acids. V shed 4 bases and J shed 0 bases, with 9 bases lying between them. CDR1 is SQVTM and CDR2 is ANQGSEA in the germline V gene. CDR3 residues: CSVAQGNQETQYF. The CDR3, as DNA: TGCAGCGTTGCTCAGGGGAACCAAGAGACCCAGTACTTC.

The chain employs TRBV19 and TRBJ2-7; possibly TRBD2 for D (5 bases). The CDR3 spans 14 residues. V was clipped by 2 bases and J by 5 bases, with 13 bases between them. Germline V gene sequence: CDR1 LNHDA, CDR2 SQIVND (reference sequence). CDR3 in amino acids: CASSIRGRRHEQYF. CDR3 in DNA: TGTGCCAGTAGTATAAGAGGGCGCAGACACGAGCAGTACTTC. The variable domain in full, completed from reference TRBV19 and TRBJ2-7, reads DGGITQSPKYLFRKEGQNVTLSCEQNLNHDAMYWYRQDPGQGLRLIYYSQIVNDFQKGDIAEGYSVSREKKESFPLTVTSAQKNPTAFYLCASSIRGRRHEQYFGPGTRLTVT.

Regarding this clone: This sample includes further DNA sequences coding for the same CDR3. CDR3 nucleotide sequence: TGTGCCAGCAGCATACAACGTCTAGCGGGGCATATTTACGAGCAGTACTTT. Protein: CASSIQRLAGHIYEQYF. This chain connects TRBV21-1 to TRBJ2-7; the D segment call TRBD2 is taken from the table without a DNA check. TRBV21-1 is a listed pseudogene. This CDR3 contains 17 residues.

This chain connects TRBV20-1 to TRBJ2-1; D is unclear. CDR3 length: 13 amino acids. The V end lost 3 bases, the J end lost 0 bases, and 6 bases lay between the germline ends. Germline values: CDR1 DFQATT, CDR2 SNEGSKA (reference sequence). The CDR3 DNA reads TGCAGTGCTAGTGCTACCTCCTACAATGAGCAGTTCTTC. Translating gives CSASATSYNEQFF.

The V gene is TRBV28, the J gene TRBJ1-6; no clear D gene. Trimming shortened V by 3 bases and J by 8 bases, and 11 bases separated the two germline ends. The germline V gene encodes CDR1 MDHEN and CDR2 SYDVKM. The CDR3 has 14 residues. The DNA of the CDR3 is TGTGCCAGCAGTTTGGTCAGTCTGGATTCACCCCTCCACTTT. Its protein is CASSLVSLDSPLHF.

A single count supports this clone. An end of the junction does not agree with germline; a read error may underlie this. V gene TRBV5-4 combines with J gene TRBJ1-2; 8 bases align to TRBD1. CDR3 size: 13 residues. Germline V lookup: CDR1 SGHNT, CDR2 YYREEE (reference sequence). The CDR3 coding sequence is TGTGCCAGCACCTTGACAGGGGCATATGGCTACACCTTC. Residues: CASTLTGAYGYTF.

This clone ranks as medium-sized. The rearrangement uses TRBV9 and TRBJ1-6; D ambiguous. Trimming took 1 base from V and 0 from J, leaving 8 bases between them. The CDR3 has 16 residues. The V gene's germline CDR1 is SGDLS and CDR2 YYNGEE. The CDR3, as DNA: TGTGCCAGCAGCGTATTCGGGAGCTCCTATAATTCACCCCTCCACTTT. Encoded protein: CASSVFGSSYNSPLHF.

A word on this clone: It may be a read error: a sequence one base away is much more abundant. The chain is built from TRBV11-2 and TRBJ2-1; 7 nucleotides align to TRBD1. Germline V gives CDR1 SGHAT, CDR2 FQNNGV. This CDR3 comprises 15 residues. With 5 bases clipped from V and 0 bases from J, the junction kept 4 bases outside the gene matches. Written as DNA, the CDR3 is TGTGCCAGCAGCGCCCGGGACAGCTCCTACAATGAGCAGTTCTTC. Encoded protein: CASSARDSSYNEQFF. Drawing the rest from reference TRBV11-2 and TRBJ2-1, the complete variable domain is EAGVAQSPRYKIIEKRQSVAFWCNPISGHATLYWYQQILGQGPKLLIQFQNNGVVDDSQLPKDRFSAERLKGVDSTLKIQPAKLEDSAVYLCASSARDSSYNEQFFGPGTRLTVL.

The chain links TRBV7-9 to TRBJ2-5, with 10 positions matching TRBD1. CDR3 size: 16 residues. The V gene's germline CDR1 is SEHNR and CDR2 FQNEAQ (reference sequence). Losses at the gene ends were 8 bases for V and 1 base for J; bases not matched to a gene: 10. CDR3 sequence (DNA): TGTGCCAGCCTGGCTTGGACAGGGGGATTCCAAGAGACCCAGTACTTC. Its translation: CASLAWTGGFQETQYF.

The genes are TRBV7-9 and TRBJ1-4; TRBD1 matches 8 bases. From germline, CDR1 is SEHNR and CDR2 FQNEAQ (reference sequence). CDR3 length equals 15 residues. With V trimmed by 5 bases and J by 3 bases, 5 bases remained unmatched. The CDR3 DNA is TGTGCCAGCAGCATGGACAGGGCGCCTAATGAAAAACTGTTTTTT. Translating gives CASSMDRAPNEKLFF.

The chain carries TRBV6-5 and TRBJ2-1; D may be TRBD2 (5 bases). Germline values: CDR1 MNHEY, CDR2 SVGAGI. V shed 2 bases and J shed 5 bases, with 13 bases lying between them. This CDR3 is built from 15 residues. CDR3 bases: TGTGCCAGCAGTTACGGGAGCGGATCTAACAATGAGCAGTTCTTC. Translation: CASSYGSGSNNEQFF.